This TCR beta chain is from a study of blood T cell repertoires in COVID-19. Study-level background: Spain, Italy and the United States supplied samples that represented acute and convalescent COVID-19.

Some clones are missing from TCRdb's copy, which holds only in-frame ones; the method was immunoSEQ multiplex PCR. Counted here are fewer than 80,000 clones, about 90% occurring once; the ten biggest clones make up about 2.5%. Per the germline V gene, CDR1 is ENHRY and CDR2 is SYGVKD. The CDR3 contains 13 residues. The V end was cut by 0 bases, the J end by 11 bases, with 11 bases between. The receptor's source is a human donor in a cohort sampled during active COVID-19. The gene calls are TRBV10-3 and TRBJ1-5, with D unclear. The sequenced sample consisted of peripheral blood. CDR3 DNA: TGTGCCATCAGTGAGTCAGGAGAGTTGACCCAGCATTTT. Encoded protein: CAISESGELTQHF.